The 5 T cell receptor beta chains below were found in one sample sequenced in a study of cytomegalovirus exposure and HLA in healthy donors (dated 2017 in TCRdb). The library was made by the immunoSEQ multiplex PCR assay. The multiplex PCR relied on a mix of 60 forward primers for TCR Vbeta segments and 13 reverse primers for TCR Jbeta segments. TCRdb provides this immuneACCESS table in a form limited to in-frame rearrangements. Some clones are lacking; in checked studies, under half of them reflect an unresolved V gene, and why the rest are absent is not known. This sample comprises 150,000 to 200,000 clones, approximately 80% of them detected only once. The ten largest clones capture about 4% of the sample. Material: PBMCs. The receptors derive from a man aged 30 to 39 in good health and CMV-seropositive.

The genes are TRBV27 and TRBJ2-7; TRBD1 matches at 7 bases. Per the germline V gene, CDR1 is MNHEY and CDR2 is SMNVEV (reference sequence). The CDR3 totals 13 residues. Trimming removed 10 bases from V and 7 bases from J; junction bases left unmatched: 13. The CDR3 loop is CATHPETGREQYF. For the CDR3, the DNA is TGTGCCACCCACCCGGAGACAGGGCGGGAGCAGTACTTC.

CDR3 in DNA: TGTGCCAGCAGCTTTGGAGGGGTCGGTGGCTACACCTTC. Translating it yields CASSFGGVGGYTF. The chain links TRBV7-2 to TRBJ1-2, with a weak D call TRBD1 (5 bases). This CDR3 contains 13 residues. V was clipped by 3 bases and J by 7 bases, with 12 bases between them. Germline V gene lookup returns CDR1 SGHTA and CDR2 FQGNSA.

V is TRBV2 and J is TRBJ2-7; 7 nucleotides align to TRBD1. Looked up from germline, CDR1 is SNHLY and CDR2 is FYNNEI. Trimming took 7 bases from V and 2 from J; bases not matched to a gene: 5. The CDR3 has 13 amino acids. DNA for the CDR3: TGTGCCAGCACCGGGGACAGTGCCTACGAGCAGTACTTC. Amino acid sequence: CASTGDSAYEQYF.

The chain couples TRBV5-6 to TRBJ2-7; possible D gene TRBD2, 7 bases. The ends were cut back, 7 bases at V and 4 bases at J, with 18 bases in the middle. The CDR3 has 14 amino acids. CDR1 is SGHDT and CDR2 is YYEEEE in the germline V gene. DNA of the CDR3: TGTGCCAGCGCGTTCGAGGGGGGGGGATACGAGCAGTACTTC. Translation: CASAFEGGGYEQYF.

This clone was seen once. This chain joins TRBV28 and TRBJ1-5; 7 bases match TRBD1. Germline V gives CDR1 MDHEN, CDR2 SYDVKM. The length of the CDR3 is 15 residues. V lost 4 bases, J lost 6 bases, and 9 bases stayed unmatched. CDR3 sequence reads: CASSWAQGSSQPQHF. The CDR3, as DNA: TGTGCCAGCAGTTGGGCACAGGGGTCGAGTCAGCCCCAGCATTTT. The variable domain in full, with the rest retrieved from reference TRBV28 and TRBJ1-5, is DVKVTQSSRYLVKRTGEKVFLECVQDMDHENMFWYRQDPGLGLRLIYFSYDVKMKEKGDIPEGYSVSREKKERFSLILESASTNQTSMYLCASSWAQGSSQPQHFGDGTRLSIL.